Shown below are 9 T cell receptor beta chains from a single sample sequenced in a study of regulatory T cells in long-lasting Graves disease (dated by TCRdb to about 2021). Explained via the paper, the time point label denotes: persistent/refractory GD, antithyroid drugs over 5 years with positive TRAb. For both TCR sequencing and RNA sequencing, RNA was extracted from PBMCs using TRIzol. Receptor amplification or capture employed multiplex PCR. Sequenced on an Illumina HiSeq 4000. iRepertoire HTBI primers and Arm-PCR amplification of CDR3 regions were used to construct TCR beta libraries. The public reads were run again by TCRdb, first through fastp at Q25 and then through MiXCR, and only productive beta chains were kept. Each CDR3 protein appears once, grouped with its most common genes and DNA. The sample table holds a few hundred thousand distinct CDR3 sequences, of which 20% to 25% were seen once. About 6.6% of the sample is in the top ten clones.

The sample here was peripheral blood mononuclear cells (PBMCs), taken when the disease was refractory, from a patient treated with antithyroid drugs. The origin of the receptors is a female donor with Graves disease.

The genes are TRBV5-8 and TRBJ2-2, with 13 bases matching TRBD2. Looked up from germline, CDR1 is SGHTS and CDR2 is YDEGEE. There are 17 residues in the CDR3. V lost 2 bases, J lost 0 bases, and 1 base stayed unmatched. The CDR3 here is CASSLGTSGTNTGELFF. The CDR3 coding sequence is TGTGCCAGCAGCTTAGGGACTAGCGGGACGAACACCGGGGAGCTGTTTTTT.

This clonotype was found many times. The chain couples TRBV28 to TRBJ1-2; no clear D gene. The germline V gene encodes CDR1 MDHEN and CDR2 SYDVKM. Deletions cut 3 bases from V and 1 base from J, with 18 bases between. This CDR3 is built from 17 residues. The CDR3 nucleotides are TGTGCCAGCAGTTTCCCCTCCCGGGGAGCCTTTAACTATGGCTACACCTTC. Translation gives CASSFPSRGAFNYGYTF.

This clonotype appeared many times. This chain connects TRBV3-1 to TRBJ1-4, with no clear D. The germline gives CDR1 LGHDT, CDR2 YNNKEL (reference sequence). CDR3 size: 15 residues. Trimming removed 6 bases from V and 2 bases from J, with 13 bases in between. The DNA of the CDR3 is TGTGCCAGCAGTCCCCTGGAGGGTACTAATGAAAAACTGTTTTTT. This translates into CASSPLEGTNEKLFF.

The rearrangement links TRBV7-2 to TRBJ2-7; TRBD2 aligns across 10 bases. The CDR3 extends over 16 amino acids. Per germline, CDR1 SGHTA and CDR2 FQGNSA. V gave up 0 bases and J gave up 7 bases; unmatched junction bases: 9. The CDR3, as DNA: TGTGCCAGCAGCTTAGCGGCTAGCGGGAGCAGTGGAGAGCAGTACTTC. Its protein is CASSLAASGSSGEQYF.

This clonotype was observed many times. The chain joins TRBV29-1 to TRBJ2-5, with D maybe TRBD1 (5 bases). Germline CDR1 reads SQVTM; CDR2 reads ANQGSEA. V gave up 3 bases and J gave up 4 bases, with 12 bases separating them. This CDR3 has 13 amino acids. This chain's CDR3 is CSVDREEGETQYF. The CDR3 bases are TGCAGCGTTGACAGGGAAGAAGGAGAGACCCAGTACTTC.

Details on this clonotype: A much larger clone differs from this one at a single base, so this may be a read error. This CDR3 reads CAGSWHRGTGELFF. The CDR3 DNA reads as TGTGCCGGCAGTTGGCACAGGGGTACCGGGGAGCTGTTTTTT. The chain combines TRBV28 with TRBJ2-2; 7 bases are shared with TRBD1. This CDR3 spans 14 amino acids. Germline lookup yields CDR1 MDHEN and CDR2 SYDVKM.

This clonotype was detected many times. The chain links TRBV28 to TRBJ1-2, with a weak D call TRBD1 (6 bases). V lost 2 bases and J lost 3, with 13 bases in between. The CDR3 contains 15 residues. CDR1 and CDR2 (germline): MDHEN, SYDVKM. The CDR3 sequence: CASSLVSGGDYGYTF. CDR3 nucleotides: TGTGCCAGCAGTTTAGTGTCGGGGGGCGACTATGGCTACACCTTC.

This clonotype was detected ten times or more. The V gene is TRBV19, the J gene TRBJ1-5; D might be TRBD1 (6 bases). The CDR3 length is 15 residues. From germline, CDR1 is LNHDA and CDR2 SQIVND (reference sequence). V lost 7 bases, J lost 6 bases, and 19 bases lay in between. CDR3 region: CASNREGSLGQPQHF. In DNA form, the CDR3 reads TGTGCCAGTAACAGGGAGGGCAGCTTAGGTCAGCCCCAGCATTTT.

The chain joins TRBV6-1 to TRBJ2-5; perhaps TRBD1 as D (5 bases). Germline V gives CDR1 MNHNS, CDR2 SASEGT. The CDR3 spans 15 residues. The V and J ends lost 7 bases and 4 bases respectively, with 19 bases between them. CDR3 region: CASTRTAGSGETQYF. In DNA form, the CDR3 reads TGTGCCAGCACACGAACGGCAGGGTCAGGAGAGACCCAGTACTTC.